The clone carrying this TCR beta chain was detected only a few times. TCRdb reprocessed the 5' RACE reads with MiXCR, giving one entry per CDR3 protein. The table records around 50,000 distinct CDR3 sequences, roughly 15% of them present only once. The CDR3 has 13 residues. V was cut by 5 bases and J by 8 bases, with 13 bases left in between. The germline CDR1 and CDR2 sequences are SGHRS and YFSETQ. The receptor was isolated from a female donor with breast cancer. The rearrangement joins TRBV5-1 to TRBJ1-4; D uncertain. The sequenced material came from naive CD4+ T cells sorted from blood. Subset given: naive CD4+ T cells, CD4+CD45RA+CD25-. As DNA, the CDR3 is TGCGCCAGCAGTGGAGGTGGAGACGAAAAACTGTTTTTT. It translates to CASSGGGDEKLFF.